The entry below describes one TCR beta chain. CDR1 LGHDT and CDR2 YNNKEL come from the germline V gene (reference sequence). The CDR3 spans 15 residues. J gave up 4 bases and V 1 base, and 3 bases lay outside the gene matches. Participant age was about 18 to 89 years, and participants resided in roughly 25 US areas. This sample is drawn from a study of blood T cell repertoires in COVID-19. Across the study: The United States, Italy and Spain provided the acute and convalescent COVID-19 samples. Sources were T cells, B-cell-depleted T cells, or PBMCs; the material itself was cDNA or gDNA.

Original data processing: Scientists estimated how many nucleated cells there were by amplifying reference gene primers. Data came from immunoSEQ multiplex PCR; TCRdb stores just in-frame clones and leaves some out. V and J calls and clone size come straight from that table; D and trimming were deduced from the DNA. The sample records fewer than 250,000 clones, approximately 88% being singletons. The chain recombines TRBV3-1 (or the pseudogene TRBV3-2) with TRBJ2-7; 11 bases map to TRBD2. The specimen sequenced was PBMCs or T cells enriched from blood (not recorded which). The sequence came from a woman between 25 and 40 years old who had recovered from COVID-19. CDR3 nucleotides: TGTGCCAGCAGCCAAGGACTAGCGGGAAGGTACGAGCAGTACTTC. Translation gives CASSQGLAGRYEQYF.